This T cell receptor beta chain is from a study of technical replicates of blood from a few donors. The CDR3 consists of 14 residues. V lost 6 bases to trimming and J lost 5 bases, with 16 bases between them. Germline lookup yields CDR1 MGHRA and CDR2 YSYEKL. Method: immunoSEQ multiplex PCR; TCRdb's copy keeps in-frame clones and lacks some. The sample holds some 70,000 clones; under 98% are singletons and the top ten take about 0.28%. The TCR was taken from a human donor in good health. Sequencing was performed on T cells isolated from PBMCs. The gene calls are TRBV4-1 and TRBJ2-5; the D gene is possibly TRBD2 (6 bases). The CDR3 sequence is CASSRGTSGETQYF. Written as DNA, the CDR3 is TGCGCCAGCAGTCGGGGGACCTCAGGGGAGACCCAGTACTTC.